The rows below give T cell receptor beta chains drawn from one sample of a study of OX40 agonist ivuxolimab in advanced cancers. Clones were read by immunoSEQ multiplex PCR, and TCRdb kept only the in-frame ones, dropping some. The data contain roughly 63,000 clones, around four fifths of them singletons. The source was CD4+ or CD8+ T cells sorted from blood, collected in a trial of the OX40 agonist ivuxolimab. These TCRs come from an adult with an advanced solid tumor such as melanoma, head and neck, liver or kidney cancer. The CDR3 runs from the conserved cysteine through the conserved F or W. Fields, in order: J gene, V gene, clone size, D gene, CDR3 protein, CDR3 DNA. D genes are given only for firm matches. Some rows mark clone size as missing; the rest say once, few, many or name a class of expanded clone.

J gene: TRBJ1-5
V gene: TRBV30
clone size: NA
D gene: NA
CDR3 protein: CAWSLSGGNQPQHF
CDR3 DNA: TGTGCCTGGAGCCTATCAGGGGGCAATCAGCCCCAGCATTTT

J gene: TRBJ2-3
V gene: TRBV28
clone size: NA
D gene: NA
CDR3 protein: CASSITVGVNTQYF
CDR3 DNA: TGTGCCAGCAGTATAACAGTGGGAGTAAATACGCAGTATTTT

J gene: TRBJ2-2
V gene: TRBV28
clone size: few
D gene: TRBD2
CDR3 protein: CASSFNRGGFFGTGELFF
CDR3 DNA: TGTGCCAGCAGTTTTAACCGGGGGGGATTCTTTGGCACCGGGGAGCTGTTTTTT

J gene: TRBJ1-3
V gene: TRBV7-9
clone size: NA
D gene: NA
CDR3 protein: CASSPPTVMSSGNTIYF
CDR3 DNA: TGTGCCAGCAGCCCTCCGACAGTGATGAGCTCTGGAAACACCATATATTTT

J gene: TRBJ1-2
V gene: TRBV18
clone size: NA
D gene: NA
CDR3 protein: CASSQGPTPNYGYTF
CDR3 DNA: TGTGCCAGCTCCCAGGGGCCGACACCTAACTATGGCTACACCTTC

J gene: TRBJ2-3
V gene: TRBV11-2
clone size: NA
D gene: NA
CDR3 protein: CASSPIRGQKSSTDTQYF
CDR3 DNA: TGTGCCAGCAGCCCCATTCGGGGACAAAAGTCTAGCACAGATACGCAGTATTTT

J gene: TRBJ2-2
V gene: TRBV5-1
clone size: once
D gene: NA
CDR3 protein: CASSLAGGSDTGELFF
CDR3 DNA: TGCGCCAGCAGCTTGGCCGGAGGGTCGGACACCGGGGAGCTGTTTTTT

J gene: TRBJ2-2
V gene: TRBV4-2
clone size: NA
D gene: TRBD1
CDR3 protein: CASSLEAQGAVTGELFF
CDR3 DNA: TGTGCCAGCAGCCTCGAAGCACAGGGGGCGGTCACCGGGGAGCTGTTTTTT

J gene: TRBJ2-6
V gene: TRBV18
clone size: NA
D gene: NA
CDR3 protein: CASSPGMGISGANVLTF
CDR3 DNA: TGTGCCAGCTCACCAGGGATGGGTATCTCTGGGGCCAACGTCCTGACTTTC

J gene: TRBJ2-7
V gene: TRBV9
clone size: NA
D gene: NA
CDR3 protein: CASSGGPTYEQYF
CDR3 DNA: TGTGCCAGCAGTGGGGGTCCCACCTACGAGCAGTACTTC

J gene: TRBJ2-3
V gene: TRBV18
clone size: NA
D gene: NA
CDR3 protein: CASSPRQEVTDTQYF
CDR3 DNA: TGTGCCAGCTCCCCCCGACAGGAAGTCACAGATACGCAGTATTTT

J gene: TRBJ2-7
V gene: TRBV7-2
clone size: NA
D gene: NA
CDR3 protein: CASSPAVGGPYEQYF
CDR3 DNA: TGTGCCAGCAGCCCCGCGGTGGGGGGTCCCTACGAGCAGTACTTC

J gene: TRBJ1-6
V gene: TRBV25-1
clone size: NA
D gene: NA
CDR3 protein: CASRVPGVDNSPLHF
CDR3 DNA: TGTGCCAGCAGGGTTCCAGGGGTCGATAATTCACCCCTCCACTTT

J gene: TRBJ1-2
V gene: TRBV2
clone size: NA
D gene: TRBD1
CDR3 protein: CASRAPQGAAYGYTF
CDR3 DNA: TGTGCCAGCAGGGCCCCACAGGGGGCGGCGTATGGCTACACCTTC

J gene: TRBJ1-6
V gene: TRBV7-6
clone size: NA
D gene: NA
CDR3 protein: CASSSAGNVDSPLHF
CDR3 DNA: TGTGCCAGCAGCTCGGCCGGGAACGTGGATTCACCCCTCCACTTT

J gene: TRBJ2-6
V gene: TRBV6-1
clone size: NA
D gene: NA
CDR3 protein: CASSQRGAGANVLTF
CDR3 DNA: TGTGCCAGCAGTCAAAGGGGGGCTGGGGCCAACGTCCTGACTTTC

J gene: TRBJ2-7
V gene: TRBV25-1
clone size: medium-sized
D gene: NA
CDR3 protein: CASSDLGADSYEQYF
CDR3 DNA: TGTGCCAGCAGTGACCTAGGGGCAGATTCCTACGAGCAGTACTTC

J gene: TRBJ2-2
V gene: TRBV5-1
clone size: NA
D gene: NA
CDR3 protein: CASSLAGQNTGELFF
CDR3 DNA: TGCGCCAGCAGCTTGGCCGGACAGAACACCGGGGAGCTGTTTTTT

J gene: TRBJ2-1
V gene: TRBV28
clone size: NA
D gene: NA
CDR3 protein: CASSRQEGSYNEQFF
CDR3 DNA: TGTGCCAGTTCTAGACAGGAGGGCTCCTACAATGAGCAGTTCTTC

J gene: TRBJ1-2
V gene: TRBV7-9
clone size: NA
D gene: NA
CDR3 protein: CASSSTSGIANYGYTF
CDR3 DNA: TGTGCCAGCAGCTCAACCTCAGGTATAGCTAACTATGGCTACACCTTC

J gene: TRBJ1-6
V gene: TRBV28
clone size: NA
D gene: NA
CDR3 protein: CASSLSGLTGPMVHF
CDR3 DNA: TGTGCCAGCAGTTTATCGGGACTAACAGGCCCGATGGTCCACTTT

J gene: TRBJ1-1
V gene: TRBV2
clone size: NA
D gene: NA
CDR3 protein: CASRRLGENTEAFF
CDR3 DNA: TGTGCCAGCAGGCGATTGGGGGAGAACACTGAAGCTTTCTTT

J gene: TRBJ2-3
V gene: TRBV10-3
clone size: NA
D gene: NA
CDR3 protein: CAIRGTDTQYF
CDR3 DNA: TGTGCCATCAGGGGCACAGATACGCAGTATTTT

J gene: TRBJ2-2
V gene: TRBV28
clone size: once
D gene: NA
CDR3 protein: CASSLSRPGELFF
CDR3 DNA: TGTGCCAGCAGTTTAAGTCGGCCGGGGGAGCTGTTTTTT

J gene: TRBJ2-1
V gene: TRBV6-1
clone size: once
D gene: TRBD1
CDR3 protein: CASSEPEGAFSYNEQFF
CDR3 DNA: TGTGCCAGCAGTGAACCCGAGGGGGCCTTTTCCTACAATGAGCAGTTCTTC

J gene: TRBJ2-7
V gene: TRBV7-8
clone size: NA
D gene: TRBD2
CDR3 protein: CASSGASGGAYEQYF
CDR3 DNA: TGTGCCAGCAGCGGCGCGAGCGGGGGAGCCTACGAGCAGTACTTC

J gene: TRBJ2-7
V gene: TRBV10-3
clone size: NA
D gene: NA
CDR3 protein: CAISPGTPYEQYF
CDR3 DNA: TGTGCCATCAGTCCAGGGACCCCCTACGAGCAGTACTTC

J gene: TRBJ1-2
V gene: TRBV2
clone size: NA
D gene: TRBD1
CDR3 protein: CASREGQGTNYGYTF
CDR3 DNA: TGTGCCAGCAGGGAGGGACAGGGAACTAACTATGGCTACACCTTC

J gene: TRBJ1-1
V gene: TRBV5-1
clone size: NA
D gene: NA
CDR3 protein: CASSQQTNTEAFF
CDR3 DNA: TGCGCCAGCAGCCAACAGACTAACACTGAAGCTTTCTTT

J gene: TRBJ2-3
V gene: TRBV2
clone size: NA
D gene: TRBD2
CDR3 protein: CASSETAASGGHITQYF
CDR3 DNA: TGTGCCAGCAGTGAAACGGCCGCTAGCGGGGGGCATATTACGCAGTATTTT

J gene: TRBJ2-3
V gene: TRBV11-3
clone size: NA
D gene: NA
CDR3 protein: CASSLREADTQYF
CDR3 DNA: TGTGCCAGCAGCCTCCGCGAGGCAGATACGCAGTATTTT

J gene: TRBJ1-4
V gene: TRBV6-1
clone size: NA
D gene: TRBD1
CDR3 protein: CASSEVGRGQLFF
CDR3 DNA: TGTGCCAGCAGTGAAGTTGGCAGGGGGCAACTGTTTTTT

J gene: TRBJ2-2
V gene: TRBV5-1
clone size: NA
D gene: NA
CDR3 protein: CASSLMSGIPGELFF
CDR3 DNA: TGCGCCAGCAGCTTGATGTCTGGGATCCCAGGGGAGCTGTTTTTT

J gene: TRBJ1-2
V gene: TRBV19
clone size: NA
D gene: NA
CDR3 protein: CASSKAYNYGYTF
CDR3 DNA: TGTGCCAGTAGTAAGGCATATAACTATGGCTACACCTTC

J gene: TRBJ1-2
V gene: TRBV7-8
clone size: NA
D gene: TRBD1
CDR3 protein: CASSRGTGNYGYTF
CDR3 DNA: TGTGCCAGCAGCAGAGGGACAGGAAACTATGGCTACACCTTC

J gene: TRBJ2-7
V gene: TRBV5-1
clone size: once
D gene: TRBD1
CDR3 protein: CASSLTGGYYEQYF
CDR3 DNA: TGCGCCAGCAGCCTGACAGGGGGTTATTACGAGCAGTACTTC

J gene: TRBJ2-2
V gene: TRBV28
clone size: NA
D gene: NA
CDR3 protein: CASISGPLTGELFF
CDR3 DNA: TGTGCCAGCATCTCGGGACCGTTAACCGGGGAGCTGTTTTTT

J gene: TRBJ2-5
V gene: TRBV9
clone size: NA
D gene: NA
CDR3 protein: CASSVGGHQETQYF
CDR3 DNA: TGTGCCAGCAGCGTAGGGGGCCACCAAGAGACCCAGTACTTC

J gene: TRBJ1-1
V gene: TRBV5-4
clone size: NA
D gene: TRBD1
CDR3 protein: CASSLWAGTGVGTEAFF
CDR3 DNA: TGTGCCAGCAGCTTGTGGGCCGGGACAGGGGTGGGCACTGAAGCTTTCTTT

J gene: TRBJ1-1
V gene: TRBV11-3
clone size: NA
D gene: TRBD1
CDR3 protein: CASSLGQGLNTEAFF
CDR3 DNA: TGTGCCAGCAGCTTGGGACAGGGGCTGAACACTGAAGCTTTCTTT

J gene: TRBJ2-1
V gene: TRBV9
clone size: NA
D gene: NA
CDR3 protein: CASSAGHGVDEQFF
CDR3 DNA: TGTGCCAGCAGCGCAGGACACGGCGTCGATGAGCAGTTCTTC

J gene: TRBJ2-1
V gene: TRBV5-1
clone size: NA
D gene: TRBD2
CDR3 protein: CASSFLADPYNEQFF
CDR3 DNA: TGCGCCAGCAGCTTCCTAGCGGACCCCTACAATGAGCAGTTCTTC

J gene: TRBJ1-1
V gene: TRBV27
clone size: NA
D gene: TRBD1
CDR3 protein: CASSWQGAPTEAFF
CDR3 DNA: TGTGCCAGCAGTTGGCAGGGGGCGCCCACTGAAGCTTTCTTT

J gene: TRBJ1-3
V gene: TRBV15
clone size: NA
D gene: NA
CDR3 protein: CATRVLTQGVSGNTIYF
CDR3 DNA: TGTGCCACCAGAGTCCTCACGCAGGGCGTCTCTGGAAACACCATATATTTT

J gene: TRBJ1-4
V gene: TRBV5-6
clone size: few
D gene: NA
CDR3 protein: CASSFSARDPSPFF
CDR3 DNA: TGTGCCAGCAGCTTTTCGGCGCGGGACCCGTCCCCGTTTTTT

J gene: TRBJ2-5
V gene: TRBV11-2
clone size: NA
D gene: NA
CDR3 protein: CASSLGLGRDLTQYF
CDR3 DNA: TGTGCCAGCAGCCTAGGTTTGGGGCGGGACTTGACCCAGTACTTC

J gene: TRBJ1-1
V gene: TRBV7-9
clone size: few
D gene: TRBD1
CDR3 protein: CASSKTGGDGEAFF
CDR3 DNA: TGTGCCAGCAGCAAGACAGGGGGCGACGGTGAAGCTTTCTTT

J gene: TRBJ1-2
V gene: TRBV7-8
clone size: NA
D gene: NA
CDR3 protein: CASSAQGNYGYTF
CDR3 DNA: TGTGCCAGCAGCGCCCAGGGTAACTATGGCTACACCTTC

J gene: TRBJ2-5
V gene: TRBV11-2
clone size: NA
D gene: NA
CDR3 protein: CASSLAGEPRETQYF
CDR3 DNA: TGTGCCAGCAGCTTAGCCGGGGAGCCGAGAGAGACCCAGTACTTC

J gene: TRBJ2-6
V gene: TRBV14
clone size: NA
D gene: NA
CDR3 protein: CASSQGASGANVLTF
CDR3 DNA: TGTGCCAGCAGCCAAGGGGCATCGGGGGCCAACGTCCTGACTTTC

J gene: TRBJ1-5
V gene: TRBV15
clone size: once
D gene: NA
CDR3 protein: CATSIGGNSNQPQHF
CDR3 DNA: TGTGCCACCAGCATTGGGGGGAATAGCAATCAGCCCCAGCATTTT

J gene: TRBJ2-3
V gene: TRBV19
clone size: NA
D gene: TRBD1
CDR3 protein: CASSFGQGGGLGDTQYF
CDR3 DNA: TGTGCCAGTAGTTTCGGACAGGGGGGAGGTTTAGGAGATACGCAGTATTTT

J gene: TRBJ1-2
V gene: TRBV25-1
clone size: NA
D gene: TRBD1
CDR3 protein: CASSDRTGGSYGYTF
CDR3 DNA: TGTGCCAGCAGTGACCGGACAGGCGGATCCTATGGCTACACCTTC

J gene: TRBJ2-7
V gene: TRBV18
clone size: NA
D gene: NA
CDR3 protein: CASSPPTGPGYEQYF
CDR3 DNA: TGTGCCAGCTCACCGCCGACAGGACCGGGCTACGAGCAGTACTTC